The clone carrying this T cell receptor beta chain has just one count. Its antigen is currently unknown. These data belong to a study of cytomegalovirus exposure and HLA in healthy donors. CDR1 is SGHVS and CDR2 is FQNEAQ in the germline V gene. With 6 bases removed from V and 0 bases from J, the gap between germline ends came to 12 bases. This CDR3 region has 15 residues. Regarding the study as a whole: In the analysis, some V segments, TRBV6-2 and TRBV6-3 included, were excluded as indistinguishable. In a later analysis, a missense DCLRE1C variant was linked to TCR beta V- and J-gene trimming. From TCR beta sequences, most subjects' HLA-A and HLA-B alleles were reportedly predicted accurately.

Primers for the PCR totalled 60 Vbeta and 13 Jbeta. Here immunoSEQ multiplex PCR was the method, and the copy in TCRdb shows in-frame clones only, minus some. The sample yields around 140,000 clones, roughly four fifths seen once. The source is a male donor in good health and CMV-seronegative. Specimen: PBMCs. This sequence joins TRBV7-8 and TRBJ2-1; D is undetermined. The CDR3 here is CASSSATSSYNEQFF. In DNA form, the CDR3 reads TGTGCCAGCAGTTCAGCGACGTCCTCCTACAATGAGCAGTTCTTC.